Listed below are T cell receptor beta chains from one sample, sequenced in a study of T cell responses to AZD1222 COVID-19 vaccine. Clones were read by immunoSEQ multiplex PCR, and TCRdb kept only the in-frame ones, dropping some. The sample contains roughly 100,000 clones, 75% to 90% of which appear only once. This specimen was peripheral blood, taken on day 0 of AZD1222 vaccination. The source of these receptors is an adult in good health. The CDR3 runs from the conserved cysteine through the conserved F or W. Fields, in order: V gene, CDR3 length, clone size, J gene, D gene, CDR3 DNA, CDR3 protein. The D gene is left open where the match is weak. Size is omitted from some rows. Given values are once, few, many or a class for expanded clones.

v_gene: TRBV28
len: 15
abundance: once
j_gene: TRBJ2-2
d_gene: TRBD1
CDR3nt: TGTGCCAGCAGTGGTCCCGGGACAGGGACCGGGGAGCTGTTTTTT
CDR3aa: CASSGPGTGTGELFF

v_gene: TRBV20-1
len: 14
abundance: few
j_gene: TRBJ1-5
d_gene: -
CDR3nt: TGCAGTGCTATTGAGAATAATAGCAATCAGCCCCAGCATTTT
CDR3aa: CSAIENNSNQPQHF

v_gene: TRBV6-4
len: 14
abundance: -
j_gene: TRBJ2-2
d_gene: TRBD2
CDR3nt: TGTGCCAGCAGCCGTAGCGGGGACACCGGGGAGCTGTTTTTT
CDR3aa: CASSRSGDTGELFF

v_gene: TRBV6-5
len: 16
abundance: -
j_gene: TRBJ1-2
d_gene: -
CDR3nt: TGTGCCAGCAGTTACTTATCTACAGGGAGTCACTATGGCTACACCTTC
CDR3aa: CASSYLSTGSHYGYTF

v_gene: TRBV3-1/TRBV3-2
len: 18
abundance: -
j_gene: TRBJ2-7
d_gene: TRBD2
CDR3nt: TGTGCCAGCAGCCAAGGAGAGATCTTTAGCGGGAGAAAGCGCGAGCAGTACTTC
CDR3aa: CASSQGEIFSGRKREQYF

v_gene: TRBV24-1
len: 17
abundance: -
j_gene: TRBJ1-2
d_gene: TRBD1
CDR3nt: TGTGCCACCAGTGATTCACAGGGGCGCCCCTCTAACTATGGCTACACCTTC
CDR3aa: CATSDSQGRPSNYGYTF

v_gene: TRBV11-2
len: 17
abundance: -
j_gene: TRBJ1-6
d_gene: -
CDR3nt: TGTGCCAGCAGCTTAATACCGGGCAACCCAGGGGATTCACCCCTCCACTTT
CDR3aa: CASSLIPGNPGDSPLHF

v_gene: TRBV9
len: 16
abundance: -
j_gene: TRBJ2-1
d_gene: -
CDR3nt: TGTGCCAGCAGCGTAGCGGGTCCCGCGCGACACAATGAGCAGTTCTTC
CDR3aa: CASSVAGPARHNEQFF

v_gene: TRBV6-5
len: 11
abundance: -
j_gene: TRBJ2-1
d_gene: -
CDR3nt: TGTGCCAGCAGGCTATACAATGAGCAGTTCTTC
CDR3aa: CASRLYNEQFF

v_gene: TRBV21-1
len: 16
abundance: -
j_gene: TRBJ2-1
d_gene: -
CDR3nt: TGTGCCAGCAGCAACCTAACTAGCGGGAGGGGGCAGGAGCAGTTCTTC
CDR3aa: CASSNLTSGRGQEQFF

v_gene: TRBV9
len: 15
abundance: -
j_gene: TRBJ2-3
d_gene: -
CDR3nt: TGTGCCAGCAGCCCCCACGGGGTCGGCACAGATACGCAGTATTTT
CDR3aa: CASSPHGVGTDTQYF

v_gene: TRBV27
len: 16
abundance: -
j_gene: TRBJ1-2
d_gene: -
CDR3nt: TGTGCCAGCAGTCAGTTCGCTACCGGGACTAACTATGGCTACACCTTC
CDR3aa: CASSQFATGTNYGYTF

v_gene: TRBV5-1
len: 15
abundance: -
j_gene: TRBJ2-7
d_gene: -
CDR3nt: TGCGCCAGCAGCTTGGCAGGACTTGTAGCCAACGAGCAGTACTTC
CDR3aa: CASSLAGLVANEQYF

v_gene: TRBV28
len: 15
abundance: -
j_gene: TRBJ2-7
d_gene: -
CDR3nt: TGTGCCAGCAGTTTCTCAGGCCTCAGCTCCTACGAGCAGTACTTC
CDR3aa: CASSFSGLSSYEQYF

v_gene: TRBV2
len: 15
abundance: once
j_gene: TRBJ2-7
d_gene: TRBD1
CDR3nt: TGTGCCAGCAGTCCGAACGCGGGACAGGGAGGCGAGCAGTACTTC
CDR3aa: CASSPNAGQGGEQYF

v_gene: TRBV6-2/TRBV6-3
len: 15
abundance: -
j_gene: TRBJ2-3
d_gene: TRBD1
CDR3nt: TGTGCCAGCAGTTACCGACAGGGGGTAGGTGATACGCAGTATTTT
CDR3aa: CASSYRQGVGDTQYF

v_gene: TRBV7-9
len: 13
abundance: -
j_gene: TRBJ1-5
d_gene: -
CDR3nt: TGTGCCAGCAGCTCCCTAACTTATCAGCCCCAGCATTTT
CDR3aa: CASSSLTYQPQHF

v_gene: TRBV6-4
len: 10
abundance: -
j_gene: TRBJ2-3
d_gene: -
CDR3nt: TGTGCCGGACAGCCCCGTACGCAGTATTTT
CDR3aa: CAGQPRTQYF

v_gene: TRBV9
len: 13
abundance: -
j_gene: TRBJ2-1
d_gene: -
CDR3nt: TGTGCCAGCAGCGTACCGGGAGACAATGAGCAGTTCTTC
CDR3aa: CASSVPGDNEQFF

v_gene: TRBV24-1
len: 11
abundance: -
j_gene: TRBJ2-1
d_gene: -
CDR3nt: TGTGCCACCAGTGATGGGTATGAGCAGTTCTTC
CDR3aa: CATSDGYEQFF

v_gene: TRBV6-5
len: 15
abundance: -
j_gene: TRBJ1-1
d_gene: -
CDR3nt: TGTGCCAGCAGCCCCCTCGTCGGGGGGCCCCCTATTGCTTTCTTT
CDR3aa: CASSPLVGGPPIAFF

v_gene: TRBV10-1
len: 13
abundance: -
j_gene: TRBJ2-1
d_gene: TRBD2
CDR3nt: TGCGCCACCCAGCGGGGAGGGTCTAATGAGCAGTTCTTC
CDR3aa: CATQRGGSNEQFF

v_gene: TRBV28
len: 11
abundance: -
j_gene: TRBJ1-2
d_gene: -
CDR3nt: TGTGCCAGCAGTTCCGCCGGCGGCTACACCTTC
CDR3aa: CASSSAGGYTF

v_gene: TRBV10-2
len: 14
abundance: -
j_gene: TRBJ2-1
d_gene: TRBD2
CDR3nt: TGCGCCAGCGTTAGGACTAGCGGGTACAATGAGCAGTTCTTC
CDR3aa: CASVRTSGYNEQFF

v_gene: TRBV19
len: 13
abundance: -
j_gene: TRBJ2-7
d_gene: -
CDR3nt: TGTGCCAGTAGTATATTTCTGGGCTACGAGCAGTACTTC
CDR3aa: CASSIFLGYEQYF

v_gene: TRBV27
len: 14
abundance: -
j_gene: TRBJ2-7
d_gene: TRBD2
CDR3nt: TGTGCCAGCAGTTTAAGCGGGAGGGCCTTTGAGCAGTACTTC
CDR3aa: CASSLSGRAFEQYF

v_gene: TRBV9
len: 17
abundance: once
j_gene: TRBJ2-3
d_gene: TRBD2
CDR3nt: TGTGCCAGCAGCGTAGATCCCCTAGCGGGGCAGACAGATACGCAGTATTTT
CDR3aa: CASSVDPLAGQTDTQYF